This T cell receptor beta chain was documented in a study of cytomegalovirus exposure and HLA in healthy donors. Study details: Sequencing of about 179 million T cells in an earlier analysis found approximately 120 million unique TCR beta sequences. The study placed over 65% of its 350 to 400 genotyped donors in the Caucasian-associated ancestry cluster.

Points on this clone: No antigen is known for it.

Study-wide results and limits: Within the data, a cluster of highly shared sequence variants was likely a sequencing artifact. Later on, an analysis found that several of the most significant clusters appeared to be linked to common viral pathogens, which included parvovirus B19.

Vbeta (60) and Jbeta (13) primers were used in the PCR. Repertoires were generated with immunoSEQ multiplex PCR, while TCRdb's copy carries only in-frame clones and drops some. The sample holds about 88,000 clones, more than 65% seen once. CDR3 length equals 14 residues. Germline lookup yields CDR1 GTSNPN and CDR2 SVGIG (reference sequence). With 4 bases clipped from V and 4 bases from J, the junction kept 6 bases outside the gene matches. The chain has TRBV30 and TRBJ2-3; 9 bases are shared with TRBD2. This TCR was recovered from a woman in her late teens or twenties in good health and CMV-seropositive. Sequencing was performed on PBMCs. The chain's CDR3 is CAWTAGGPPDTQYF. Written as DNA, the CDR3 is TGTGCCTGGACCGCGGGAGGGCCGCCAGATACGCAGTATTTT.